The 2 T cell receptor beta chains in this list originate from one sample, sequenced in a study of cytomegalovirus exposure and HLA in healthy donors. The PCR had 60 Vbeta and 13 Jbeta primers. Repertoires were generated with immunoSEQ multiplex PCR, while TCRdb's copy carries only in-frame clones and drops some. Seen here are 200,000 to 300,000 clones, around 81% observed once, and the top ten hold around 8.3%. Sequenced material: PBMCs. These receptors came from a woman aged 55-70 years in good health and CMV-seropositive.

The CDR3 loop is CASNRASGIYGYTF. The CDR3 DNA follows: TGTGCCAGCAACCGGGCATCAGGGATCTATGGCTACACCTTC. This chain links TRBV2 with TRBJ1-2, with a possible D match to TRBD1 (5 bases). The CDR3 loop spans 14 amino acids. V was clipped by 7 bases and J by 4 bases, with 16 bases between them. The germline gives CDR1 SNHLY, CDR2 FYNNEI.

The chain couples TRBV6-1 to TRBJ1-1; TRBD1 aligns across 11 bases. The J segment lost 8 bases and the V segment lost 5 bases, leaving 10 bases of the junction unmatched. The CDR3 covers 15 residues. The germline V gene has CDR1 MNHNS and CDR2 SASEGT. The CDR3 sequence is CASSSRTGGAEEAFF. CDR3 bases: TGTGCCAGCAGTTCCCGGACAGGGGGCGCGGAAGAAGCTTTCTTT.